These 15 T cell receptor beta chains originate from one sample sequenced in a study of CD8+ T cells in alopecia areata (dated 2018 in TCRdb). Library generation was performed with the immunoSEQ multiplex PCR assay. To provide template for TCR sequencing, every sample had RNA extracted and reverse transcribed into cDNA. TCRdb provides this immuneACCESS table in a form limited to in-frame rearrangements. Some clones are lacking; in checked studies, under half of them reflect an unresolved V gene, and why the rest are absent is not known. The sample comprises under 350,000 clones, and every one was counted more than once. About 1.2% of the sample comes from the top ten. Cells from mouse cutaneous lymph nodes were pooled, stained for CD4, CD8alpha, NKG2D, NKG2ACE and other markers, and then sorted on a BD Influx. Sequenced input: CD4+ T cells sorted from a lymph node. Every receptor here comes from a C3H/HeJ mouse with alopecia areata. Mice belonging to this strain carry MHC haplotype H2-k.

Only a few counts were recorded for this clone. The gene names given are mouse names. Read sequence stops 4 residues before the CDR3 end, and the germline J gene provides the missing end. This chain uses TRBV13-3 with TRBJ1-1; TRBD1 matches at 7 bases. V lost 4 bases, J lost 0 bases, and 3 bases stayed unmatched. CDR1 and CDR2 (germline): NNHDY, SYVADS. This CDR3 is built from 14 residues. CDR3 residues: CASSWDRTNTEVFF. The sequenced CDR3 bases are TGTGCCAGCAGTTGGGACAGAACAAACACA.

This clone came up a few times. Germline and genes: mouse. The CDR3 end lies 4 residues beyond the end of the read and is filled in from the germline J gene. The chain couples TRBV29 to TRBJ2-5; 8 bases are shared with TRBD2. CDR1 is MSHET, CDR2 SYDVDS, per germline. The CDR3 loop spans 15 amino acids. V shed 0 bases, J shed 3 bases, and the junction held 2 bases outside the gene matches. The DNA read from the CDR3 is TGTGCTAGCAGTTTATCGAGACTGGGGCAAGAC. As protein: CASSLSRLGQD. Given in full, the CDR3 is CASSLSRLGQDTQYF. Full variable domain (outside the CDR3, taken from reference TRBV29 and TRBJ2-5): DMKVTQMPRYLIKRMGENVLLECGQDMSHETMYWYRQDPGLGLQLIYISYDVDSNSEGDIPKGYRVSRKKREHFSLILDSAKTNQTSVYFCASSLSRLGQDTQYFGPGTRLLVL.

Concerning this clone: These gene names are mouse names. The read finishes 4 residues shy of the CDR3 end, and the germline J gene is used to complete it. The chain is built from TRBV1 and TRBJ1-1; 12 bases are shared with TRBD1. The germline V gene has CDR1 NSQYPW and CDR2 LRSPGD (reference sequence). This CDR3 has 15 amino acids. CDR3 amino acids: CTCSASGQGAREVFF. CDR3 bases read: TGCACCTGCAGTGCGTCGGGACAGGGGGCGCGA.

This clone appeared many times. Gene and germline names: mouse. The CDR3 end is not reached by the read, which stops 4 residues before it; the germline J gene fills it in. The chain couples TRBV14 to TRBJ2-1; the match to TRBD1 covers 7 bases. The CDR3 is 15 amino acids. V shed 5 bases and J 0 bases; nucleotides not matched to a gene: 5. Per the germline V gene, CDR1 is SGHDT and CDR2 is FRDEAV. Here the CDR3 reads CASRPQGVNYAEQFF. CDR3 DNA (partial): TGTGCCAGCAGGCCCCAGGGGGTTAACTATGCT.

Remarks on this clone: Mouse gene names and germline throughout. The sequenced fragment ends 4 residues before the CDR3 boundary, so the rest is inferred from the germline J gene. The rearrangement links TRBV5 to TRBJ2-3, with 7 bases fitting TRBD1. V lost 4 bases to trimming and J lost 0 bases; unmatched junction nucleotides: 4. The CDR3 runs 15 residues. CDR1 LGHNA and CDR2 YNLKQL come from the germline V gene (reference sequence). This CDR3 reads CASSPRGSSAETLYF. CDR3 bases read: TGTGCCAGCAGCCCCAGGGGGTCTAGTGCAGAA.

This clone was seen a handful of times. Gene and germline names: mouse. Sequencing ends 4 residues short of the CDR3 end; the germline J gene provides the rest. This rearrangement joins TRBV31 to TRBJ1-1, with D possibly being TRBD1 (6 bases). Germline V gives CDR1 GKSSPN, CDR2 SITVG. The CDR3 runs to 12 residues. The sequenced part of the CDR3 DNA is TGTGCCTGGAGTCCCGGGACAACA. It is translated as CAWSPGTT. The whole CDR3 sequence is CAWSPGTTEVFF.

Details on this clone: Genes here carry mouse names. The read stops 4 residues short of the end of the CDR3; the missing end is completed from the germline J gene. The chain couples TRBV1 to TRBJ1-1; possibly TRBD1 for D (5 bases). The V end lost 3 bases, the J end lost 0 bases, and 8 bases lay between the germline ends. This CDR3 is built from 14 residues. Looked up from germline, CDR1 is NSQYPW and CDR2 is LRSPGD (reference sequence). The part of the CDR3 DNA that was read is TGCACCTGCAGTGCGGCAGGGACAAACACA. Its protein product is CTCSAAGTNT. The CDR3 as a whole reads CTCSAAGTNTEVFF.

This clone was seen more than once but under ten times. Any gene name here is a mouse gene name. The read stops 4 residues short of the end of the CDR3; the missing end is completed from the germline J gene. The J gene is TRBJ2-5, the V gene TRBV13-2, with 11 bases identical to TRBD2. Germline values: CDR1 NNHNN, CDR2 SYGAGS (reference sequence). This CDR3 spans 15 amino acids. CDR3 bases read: TGTGCCAGCGGTGATGACTGGGGGGGCGATGAC. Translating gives CASGDDWGGDD. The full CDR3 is CASGDDWGGDDTQYF.

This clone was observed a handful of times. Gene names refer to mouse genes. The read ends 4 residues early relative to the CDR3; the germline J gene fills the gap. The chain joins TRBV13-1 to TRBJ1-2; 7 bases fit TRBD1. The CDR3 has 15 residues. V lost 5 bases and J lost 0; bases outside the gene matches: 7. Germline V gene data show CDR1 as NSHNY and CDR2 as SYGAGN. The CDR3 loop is CASSPRDSANSDYTF. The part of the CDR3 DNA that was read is TGTGCCAGCAGCCCCCGGGACAGTGCAAACTCC.

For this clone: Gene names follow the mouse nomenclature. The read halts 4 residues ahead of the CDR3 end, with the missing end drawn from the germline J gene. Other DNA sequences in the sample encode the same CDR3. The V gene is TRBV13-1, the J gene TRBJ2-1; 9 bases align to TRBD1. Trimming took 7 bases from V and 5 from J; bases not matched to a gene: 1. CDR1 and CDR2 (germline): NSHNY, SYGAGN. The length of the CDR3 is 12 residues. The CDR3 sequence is CASRDRDAEQFF. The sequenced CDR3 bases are TGTGCCAGCCGGGACAGGGATGCT.

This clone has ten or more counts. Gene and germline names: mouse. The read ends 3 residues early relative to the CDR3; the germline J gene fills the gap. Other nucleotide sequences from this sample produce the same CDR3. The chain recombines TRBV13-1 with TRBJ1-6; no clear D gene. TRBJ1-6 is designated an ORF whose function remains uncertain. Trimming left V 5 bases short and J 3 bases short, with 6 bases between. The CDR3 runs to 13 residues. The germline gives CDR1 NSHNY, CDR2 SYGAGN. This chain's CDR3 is CASRDNYNSPLYF. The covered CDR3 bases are TGTGCCAGCAGAGACAACTATAATTCGCCC.

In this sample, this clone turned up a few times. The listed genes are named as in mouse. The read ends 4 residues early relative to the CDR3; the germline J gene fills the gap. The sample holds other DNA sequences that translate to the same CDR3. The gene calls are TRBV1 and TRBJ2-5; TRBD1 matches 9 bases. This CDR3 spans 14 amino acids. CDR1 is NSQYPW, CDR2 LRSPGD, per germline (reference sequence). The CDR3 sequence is CTCSATGGKDTQYF. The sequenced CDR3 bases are TGCACCTGCAGTGCAACAGGGGGCAAAGAC. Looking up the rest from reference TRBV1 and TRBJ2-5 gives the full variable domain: VTLLEQNPRWRLVPRGQAVNLRCILKNSQYPWMSWYQQDLQKQLQWLFTLRSPGDKEVKSLPGADYLATRVTDTELRLQVANMSQGRTLYCTCSATGGKDTQYFGPGTRLLVL.

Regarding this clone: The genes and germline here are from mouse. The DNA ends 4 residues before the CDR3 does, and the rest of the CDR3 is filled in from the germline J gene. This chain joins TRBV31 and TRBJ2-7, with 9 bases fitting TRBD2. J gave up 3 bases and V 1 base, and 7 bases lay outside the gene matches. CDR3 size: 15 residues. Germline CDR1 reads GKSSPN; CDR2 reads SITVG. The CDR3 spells CAWSPPGLGGYEQYF. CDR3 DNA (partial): TGTGCCTGGAGTCCTCCGGGACTGGGCGGCTAT.

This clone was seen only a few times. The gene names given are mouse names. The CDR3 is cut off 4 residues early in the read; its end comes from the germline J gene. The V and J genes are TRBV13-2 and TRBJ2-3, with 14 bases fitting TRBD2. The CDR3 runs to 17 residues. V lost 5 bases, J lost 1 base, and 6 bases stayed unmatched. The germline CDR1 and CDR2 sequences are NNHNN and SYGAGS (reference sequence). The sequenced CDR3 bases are TGTGCCAGCGGGGGACTGGGGGGGCGCGGAGGTGCAGAA. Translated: CASGGLGGRGGAE. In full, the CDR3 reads CASGGLGGRGGAETLYF.

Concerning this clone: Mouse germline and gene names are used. The CDR3 DNA, read in part, is TGTGCCAGCAGTCTCTGGGGGGGCGAAAAC. Protein sequence: CASSLWGGEN. The full CDR3 sequence reads CASSLWGGENTLYF. The chain recombines TRBV13-1 with TRBJ2-4, with 10 bases fitting TRBD2. The sequenced fragment ends 4 residues before the CDR3 boundary, so the rest is inferred from the germline J gene. The CDR3 sequence is 14 residues long. The germline V gene has CDR1 NSHNY and CDR2 SYGAGN.